The entry below describes one T cell receptor (beta chain). The target antigen is unknown. This entry comes from a study of blood T cells in healthy people across ages. Notes on the study in general: It was held that diversity estimates obtained from one million T cells represented underestimates. Roughly linearly, TCR beta diversity per million T cells fell as age increased.

Trimming took 9 bases from V and 8 from J, leaving 11 bases between them. Germline assignment: CDR1 SNHLY and CDR2 FYNNEI. This CDR3 contains 11 residues. A second PCR, run for about 7 to 11 cycles, used a sample-barcoded 5' primer plus a J-beta primer mix. From the 5' RACE reads, TCRdb called clonotypes with MiXCR, one entry per CDR3 protein. The top ten hold approximately 17% of the sample, which has 850,000 to 1,300,000 distinct CDR3 sequences, around 45% seen once. V and J are TRBV2 and TRBJ2-1, with D perhaps matching TRBD1 or TRBD2 (5 bases each). The receptor's source is a woman aged 55-70 years in good health. What was sequenced was blood. CDR3 coding DNA: TGTGCCAGGGAGGAAGGGGATGAGCAGTTCTTC. It yields the protein CAREEGDEQFF.